This T cell receptor (beta chain) was obtained from a study of shared clonotypes between healthy human individuals. About the study: Every donor yielded three CD4 naive, three CD4 memory, two CD8 naive and one CD8 memory plate.

In the naive CD8 group, cells lacked CD45RO and were positively selected for CCR7, so terminally differentiated effector memory CD45RA+ cells were left out. Assay: immunoSEQ multiplex PCR; the TCRdb copy retains only in-frame clones and omits some. The repertoire holds hundreds of thousands of clones, with around 96% as singletons. This receptor was identified in a woman in her 30s in good health. Source material: naive CD8+ T cells sorted from blood.

CDR3 sequence: CASSSGTGGRYGYTF. CDR3 bases: TGTGCCAGTAGTAGCGGGACAGGGGGCCGCTATGGCTACACCTTC. The rearrangement joins TRBV19 to TRBJ1-2, with TRBD1 matching over 12 bases. The germline CDR1 and CDR2 sequences are LNHDA and SQIVND (reference sequence). This CDR3 comprises 15 residues. J was trimmed by 4 bases and V by 4 bases; bases with no gene match: 4.